This TCR beta chain comes out of a study of blood T cell repertoires in COVID-19. Study overall: Nucleic acid was either cDNA or gDNA, and it came from T cells, B-cell-depleted T cells, or PBMCs.

CDR3 length: 12 residues. With 5 bases removed from V and 5 bases from J, the gap between germline ends came to 9 bases. Germline loops: CDR1 MNHEY, CDR2 SVGAGI. Study members were between 18 and 89 years old and lived in over 20 US regions. The protocol was immunoSEQ multiplex PCR, while the TCRdb copy is restricted to in-frame clones and leaves out a portion. The sample carries some 220,000 clones, 86% recorded once. The TCR sequence derives from a middle-aged woman with acute COVID-19. The rearrangement links TRBV6-5 to TRBJ1-1, with D possibly matching TRBD1 (5 bases). Sample: PBMCs or T cells enriched from blood (not recorded which). CDR3 residues: CASSPRATEAFF. CDR3 bases: TGTGCCAGCAGTCCCAGGGCTACTGAAGCTTTCTTT.